This T cell receptor (beta chain) came from a study of response to subunit inactivated influenza vaccine. Per the germline V gene, CDR1 is DFQATT and CDR2 is SNEGSKA (reference sequence). This CDR3 contains 16 residues. The V segment lost 0 bases and the J segment 3 bases; nucleotides outside the gene matches: 7. A single record per CDR3 protein comes from TCRdb applying MiXCR to the RT-PCR reads. The sample has about 170,000 distinct CDR3 sequences; approximately 12% are singletons. Separately, the same data were catalogued under a study of T cells expressing NK-cell markers. As that study records: For TCR beta, cDNA was produced by 5'RACE template switching with UMIs. About 1.0-8% of CD8+ T cells in over 5 donors belonged to dominant NKG2C+ clonotypes.

This chain connects TRBV20-1 to TRBJ2-5; TRBD2 matches at 10 bases. Source: CD8+ T cells sorted from PBMCs, taken 11 to 12 days after vaccination. The receptor comes from a man aged 45-65 years who received an inactivated influenza vaccine. This chain's CDR3 is CSAREPAGGPEETQYF. In DNA form, the CDR3 reads TGCAGTGCTAGAGAACCAGCGGGAGGGCCGGAAGAGACCCAGTACTTC.